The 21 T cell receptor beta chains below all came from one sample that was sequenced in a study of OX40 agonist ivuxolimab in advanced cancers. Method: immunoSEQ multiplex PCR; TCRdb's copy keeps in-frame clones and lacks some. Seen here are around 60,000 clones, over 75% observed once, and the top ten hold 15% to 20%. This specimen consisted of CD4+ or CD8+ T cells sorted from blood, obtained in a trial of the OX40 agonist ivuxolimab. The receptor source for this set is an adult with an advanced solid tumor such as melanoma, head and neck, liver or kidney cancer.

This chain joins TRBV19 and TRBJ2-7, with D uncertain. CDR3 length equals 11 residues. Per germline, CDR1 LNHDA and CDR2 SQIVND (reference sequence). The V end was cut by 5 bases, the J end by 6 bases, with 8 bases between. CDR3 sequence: CASSWEAEQYF. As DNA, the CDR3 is TGTGCCAGTAGTTGGGAAGCCGAGCAGTACTTC.

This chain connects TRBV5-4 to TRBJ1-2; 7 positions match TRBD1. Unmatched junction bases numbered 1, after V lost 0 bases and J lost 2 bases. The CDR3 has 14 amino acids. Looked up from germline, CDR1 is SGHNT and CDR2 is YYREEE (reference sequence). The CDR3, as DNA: TGTGCCAGCAGCTTGGGACAGGGAAACTATGGCTACACCTTC. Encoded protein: CASSLGQGNYGYTF.

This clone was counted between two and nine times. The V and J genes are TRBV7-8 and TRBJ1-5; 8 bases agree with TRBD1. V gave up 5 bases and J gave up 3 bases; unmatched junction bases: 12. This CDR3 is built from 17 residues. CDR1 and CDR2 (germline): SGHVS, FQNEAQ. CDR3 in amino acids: CASSLTGGGQINQPQHF. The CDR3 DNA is TGTGCCAGCAGCCTAACAGGGGGGGGCCAAATCAATCAGCCCCAGCATTTT.

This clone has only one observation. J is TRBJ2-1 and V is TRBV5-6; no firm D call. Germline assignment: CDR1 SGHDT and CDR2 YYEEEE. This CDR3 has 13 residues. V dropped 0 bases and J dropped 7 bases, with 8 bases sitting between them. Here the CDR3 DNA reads TGTGCCAGCAGCTTGGCCGTTGAGAATGAGCAGTTCTTC. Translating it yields CASSLAVENEQFF.

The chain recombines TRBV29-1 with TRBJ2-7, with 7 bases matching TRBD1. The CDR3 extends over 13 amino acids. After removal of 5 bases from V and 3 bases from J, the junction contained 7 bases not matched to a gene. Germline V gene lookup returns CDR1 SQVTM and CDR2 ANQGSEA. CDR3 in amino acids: CSVFSGGSYEQYF. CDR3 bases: TGCAGCGTTTTCTCAGGGGGAAGCTACGAGCAGTACTTC.

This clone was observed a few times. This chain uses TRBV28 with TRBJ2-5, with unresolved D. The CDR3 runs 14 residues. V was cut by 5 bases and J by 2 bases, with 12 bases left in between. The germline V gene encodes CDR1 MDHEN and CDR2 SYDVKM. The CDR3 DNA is TGTGCCAGCAGTCCTTGGGCGGAACAAGAGACCCAGTACTTC. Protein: CASSPWAEQETQYF.

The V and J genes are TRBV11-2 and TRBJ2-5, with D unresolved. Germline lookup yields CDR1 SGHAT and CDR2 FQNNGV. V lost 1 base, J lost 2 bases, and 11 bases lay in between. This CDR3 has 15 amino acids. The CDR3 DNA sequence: TGTGCCAGCAGCTTAGGAGATGGGCTACAAGAGACCCAGTACTTC. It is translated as CASSLGDGLQETQYF.

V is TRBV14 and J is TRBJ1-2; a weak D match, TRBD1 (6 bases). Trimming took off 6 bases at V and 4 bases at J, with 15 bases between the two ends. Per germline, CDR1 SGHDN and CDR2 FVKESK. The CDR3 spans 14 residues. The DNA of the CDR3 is TGTGCCAGCAGTCTCGGGGGGCATGGCTATGGCTACACCTTC. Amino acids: CASSLGGHGYGYTF.

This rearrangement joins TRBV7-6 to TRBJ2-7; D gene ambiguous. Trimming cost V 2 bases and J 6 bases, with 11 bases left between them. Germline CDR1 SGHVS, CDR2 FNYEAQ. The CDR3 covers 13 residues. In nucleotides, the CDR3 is TGTGCCAGCAGCTTAAACGTCCTGAGCGAGCAGTACTTC. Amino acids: CASSLNVLSEQYF.

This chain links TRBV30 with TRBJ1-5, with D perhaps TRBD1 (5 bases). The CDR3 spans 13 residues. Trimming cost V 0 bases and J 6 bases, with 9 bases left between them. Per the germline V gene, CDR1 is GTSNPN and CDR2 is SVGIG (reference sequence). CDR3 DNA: TGTGCCTGGAGTGTAGGGACCGGTCAGCCCCAGCATTTT. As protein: CAWSVGTGQPQHF.

CDR3 loop: CASSSKSAGEASYNEQFF. The CDR3 DNA follows: TGTGCCAGCAGCTCGAAGTCAGCGGGGGAGGCTTCCTACAATGAGCAGTTCTTC. This chain uses TRBV7-9 with TRBJ2-1; 8 bases are a match to TRBD2. The CDR3 covers 18 residues. Germline assignment: CDR1 SEHNR and CDR2 FQNEAQ (reference sequence). With V trimmed by 4 bases and J by 1 base, 12 bases remained unmatched. Drawing the rest from reference TRBV7-9 and TRBJ2-1, the complete variable domain is DTGVSQNPRHKITKRGQNVTFRCDPISEHNRLYWYRQTLGQGPEFLTYFQNEAQLEKSRLLSDRFSAERPKGSFSTLEIQRTEQGDSAMYLCASSSKSAGEASYNEQFFGPGTRLTVL.

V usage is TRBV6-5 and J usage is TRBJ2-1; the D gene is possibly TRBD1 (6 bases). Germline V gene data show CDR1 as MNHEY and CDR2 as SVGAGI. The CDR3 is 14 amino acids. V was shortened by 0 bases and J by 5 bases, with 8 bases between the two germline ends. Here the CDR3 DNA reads TGTGCCAGCAGTTACTCGACAGGCCACAATGAGCAGTTCTTC. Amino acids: CASSYSTGHNEQFF.

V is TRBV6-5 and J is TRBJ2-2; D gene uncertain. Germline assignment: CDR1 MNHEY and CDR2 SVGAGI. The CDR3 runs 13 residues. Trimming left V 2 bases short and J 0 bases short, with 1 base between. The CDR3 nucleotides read TGTGCCAGCAGTTACACGAACACCGGGGAGCTGTTTTTT. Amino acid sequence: CASSYTNTGELFF.

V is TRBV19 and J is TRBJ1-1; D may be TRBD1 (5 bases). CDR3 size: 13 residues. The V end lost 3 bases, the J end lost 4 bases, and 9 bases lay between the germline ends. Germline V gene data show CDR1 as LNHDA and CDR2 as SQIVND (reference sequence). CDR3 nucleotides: TGTGCCAGTAGTATGGACACAGGCACTGAAGCTTTCTTT. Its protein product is CASSMDTGTEAFF.

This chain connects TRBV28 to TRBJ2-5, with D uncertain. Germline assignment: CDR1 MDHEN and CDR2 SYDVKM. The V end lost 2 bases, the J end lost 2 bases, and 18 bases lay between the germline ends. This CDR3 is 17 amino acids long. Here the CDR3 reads CASSLTGSFTSQETQYF. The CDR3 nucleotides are TGTGCCAGCAGTTTAACCGGTTCCTTTACCTCACAAGAGACCCAGTACTTC.

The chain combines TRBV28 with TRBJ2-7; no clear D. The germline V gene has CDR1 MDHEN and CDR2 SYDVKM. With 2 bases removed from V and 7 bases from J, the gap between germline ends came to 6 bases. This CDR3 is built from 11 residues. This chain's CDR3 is CASSLGFEQYF. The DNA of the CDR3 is TGTGCCAGCAGTTTAGGGTTTGAGCAGTACTTC.

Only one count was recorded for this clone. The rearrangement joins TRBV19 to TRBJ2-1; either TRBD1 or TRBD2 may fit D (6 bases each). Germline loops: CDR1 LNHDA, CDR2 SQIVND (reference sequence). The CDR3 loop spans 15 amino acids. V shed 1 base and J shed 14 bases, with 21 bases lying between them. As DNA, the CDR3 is TGTGCCAGTAGTATAGCCTTGGAGGGGGATACAGCAAAGTTCTTC. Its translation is CASSIALEGDTAKFF.

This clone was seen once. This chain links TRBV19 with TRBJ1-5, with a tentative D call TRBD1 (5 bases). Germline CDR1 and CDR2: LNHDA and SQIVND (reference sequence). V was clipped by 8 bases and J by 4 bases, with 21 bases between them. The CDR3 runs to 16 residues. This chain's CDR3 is CASHDGGHFLNQPQHF. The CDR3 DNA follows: TGTGCCAGTCATGACGGAGGACATTTCCTTAATCAGCCCCAGCATTTT. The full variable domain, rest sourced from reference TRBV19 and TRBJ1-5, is DGGITQSPKYLFRKEGQNVTLSCEQNLNHDAMYWYRQDPGQGLRLIYYSQIVNDFQKGDIAEGYSVSREKKESFPLTVTSAQKNPTAFYLCASHDGGHFLNQPQHFGDGTRLSIL.

CDR3 DNA: TGTGCCAGCAGCTACAGGACTAGCGGGACCCAGTACTTC. Residues: CASSYRTSGTQYF. The chain couples TRBV7-6 to TRBJ2-5, with TRBD2 identical over 10 bases. J was trimmed by 7 bases and V by 4 bases; bases with no gene match: 3. This CDR3 is built from 13 residues. CDR1 and CDR2 from the germline V gene are SGHVS and FNYEAQ.

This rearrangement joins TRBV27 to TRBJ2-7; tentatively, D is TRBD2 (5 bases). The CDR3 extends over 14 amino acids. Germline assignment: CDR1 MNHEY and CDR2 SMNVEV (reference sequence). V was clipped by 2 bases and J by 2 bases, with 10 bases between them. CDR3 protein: CASSLGLPTYEQYF. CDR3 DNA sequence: TGTGCCAGCAGTTTAGGACTTCCCACCTACGAGCAGTACTTC.

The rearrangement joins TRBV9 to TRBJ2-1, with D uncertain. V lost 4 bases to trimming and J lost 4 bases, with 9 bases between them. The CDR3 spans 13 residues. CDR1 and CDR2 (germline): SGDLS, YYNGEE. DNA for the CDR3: TGTGCCAGCAGCCTAGACGAGTACAATGAGCAGTTCTTC. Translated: CASSLDEYNEQFF.